This T cell receptor (beta chain) was sequenced in a study of shared clonotypes between healthy human individuals. Clones were sequenced by immunoSEQ multiplex PCR, and TCRdb holds only the in-frame ones, with some missing. The sample contains around 560,000 clones, approximately 96% of which appear only once. Naive CD8 cells lacked CD45RO, underwent positive selection for CCR7 and left out terminally differentiated effector memory CD45RA+ cells. This TCR was recovered from a woman aged 25-40 years in good health. Sequencing used naive CD8+ T cells sorted from blood.

In DNA, the CDR3 is TGTGCCAGTAGTCCACGCGGGTATCTGGTTGTGAACACTGAAGCTTTCTTT. Its translation is CASSPRGYLVVNTEAFF. The chain couples TRBV19 to TRBJ1-1; D not certain. This CDR3 spans 17 amino acids. V was trimmed by 5 bases and J by 0 bases, leaving 19 bases between them. Germline-derived CDR1 and CDR2 are LNHDA and SQIVND (reference sequence).